Included here is one T cell receptor beta chain sequence, with context. The antigen it recognizes is unknown. Base quality data are lacking; no much larger clone is found one base away. The sample comes from a study of control samples from healthy donors and cancer patients (dated by TCRdb to about 2020). Libraries were built with the immunoSEQ multiplex PCR assay. Drawn from immuneACCESS, this table holds only the in-frame rearrangements with V and J called that TCRdb kept. Clones are partly lost; checked studies trace under half to an unresolved V gene and leave the rest unexplained. The sample includes fewer than 200,000 clones, with roughly 93% observed a single time. The ten top clones hold almost 1.5% of the sample. Spanning cysteine to phenylalanine, the CDR3 consists of 15 amino acids. The sequence is cut down to CDR3 DNA, 45 bases in frame from base 1. The germline V gene (reference sequence) provides CDR1 SGHAT and CDR2 FQDESV. The V and J ends are trimmed by 5 bases and 3 bases, leaving 16 bases between them.

The TCR originated in a man aged 18-30 years in good health. Sequenced input: blood. In this chain, TRBV11-1 is recombined with TRBJ1-2, and possibly TRBD1, on 5 matching bases. CDR3 loop: CASSVRGLEDYGYTF. The DNA reads TGTGCCAGCAGCGTACGGGGCTTAGAGGACTATGGCTACACCTTC.